This T cell receptor beta chain was profiled in a study of blood T cell repertoires in COVID-19. This clone turned up a few times. V lost 3 bases and J lost 4, with 10 bases in between. The germline V gene has CDR1 LNHNV and CDR2 YYDKDF (reference sequence). The CDR3 spans 14 residues. The assay was immunoSEQ multiplex PCR, and TCRdb's table has in-frame clones only and misses some. The sample yields around 160,000 clones, around nine tenths seen once. The J gene is TRBJ2-1, the V gene TRBV15, with a tentative D call TRBD1 (5 bases). This clonotype was obtained from a human donor in a cohort sampled during active COVID-19. The sample comprised peripheral blood. In nucleotides, the CDR3 is TGTGCCACCAGCAGGGGGCAGGGTTACAATGAGCAGTTCTTC. Amino acids: CATSRGQGYNEQFF.